This T cell receptor beta chain was profiled in a study of spatial heterogeneity in lung cancer. General study results and limits: Tumor mutation counts were tracked by expanded intratumoral alpha and beta TCR counts.

This clonotype qualifies as large. What it binds is unknown. TCRdb ran MiXCR on the 5' RACE reads and lists one entry per CDR3 protein. This sample has thousands of distinct CDR3 sequences; around 12% occur once, and the top ten carry roughly 50%. CDR1 and CDR2 from the germline V gene are ENHRY and SYGVKD. Trimming cost V 4 bases and J 8 bases, with 15 bases left between them. The CDR3 has 14 amino acids. Regarding time point: sample taken at primary tumor resection. The starting material was lung tumor tissue, obtained at surgery. The rearrangement uses TRBV10-3 and TRBJ2-4, with TRBD1 as a possible D gene (6 bases). The sequence came from a male donor with early-stage non-small cell lung cancer. CDR3: CAISGDTADDIQYF. The CDR3 bases are TGTGCCATCAGTGGGGACACCGCCGACGACATTCAGTACTTC.